This T cell receptor (beta chain) comes out of a study of cytomegalovirus exposure and HLA in healthy donors. Study conclusions and caveats: Roughly uniform depth of sequencing across donors was assumed in presence/absence analyses. A later analysis reportedly identified an Asian-associated ancestry cluster as carrying fewer N-insertions than the approximately 620-donor mean. Sequencing had likely introduced a cluster of highly shared sequence variants as an artifact. For TCR beta chains, V- and J-gene trimming was later linked to a missense DCLRE1C variant.

The PCR was carried out with 60 Vbeta primers and 13 Jbeta primers. Clones were read by immunoSEQ multiplex PCR, and TCRdb kept only the in-frame ones, dropping some. The sample contains some 84,000 clones, 55% to 65% of which appear only once. With regard to this clone: Its specificity is unknown.

The germline V gene encodes CDR1 MGHRA and CDR2 YSYEKL. The V gene end was trimmed by 7 bases and the J gene end by 5 bases; junction bases not matched to a gene: 7. This CDR3 is built from 14 residues. Sequencing was performed on PBMCs. The chain employs TRBV4-1 and TRBJ2-3; 9 positions agree with TRBD1. This sequence was found in a woman between 40 and 55 years old in good health and CMV-seropositive. In nucleotides, the CDR3 is TGCGCCAGCACGCCACAGGGGGCATTAGATACGCAGTATTTT. It is translated as CASTPQGALDTQYF.